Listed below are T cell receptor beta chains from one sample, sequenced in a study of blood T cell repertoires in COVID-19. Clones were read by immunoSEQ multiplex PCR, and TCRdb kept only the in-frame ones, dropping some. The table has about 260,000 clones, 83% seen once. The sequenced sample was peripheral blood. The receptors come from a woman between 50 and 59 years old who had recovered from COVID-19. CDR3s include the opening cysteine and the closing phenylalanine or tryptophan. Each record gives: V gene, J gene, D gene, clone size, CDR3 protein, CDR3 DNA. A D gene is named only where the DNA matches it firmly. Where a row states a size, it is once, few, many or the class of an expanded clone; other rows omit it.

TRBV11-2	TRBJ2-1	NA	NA	CASSSQGGVSEQFF	TGTGCCAGCAGCTCCCAGGGCGGGGTCTCTGAGCAGTTCTTC
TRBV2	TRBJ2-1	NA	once	CASSEALRLATSTEQFF	TGTGCCAGCAGTGAAGCGCTTCGGCTAGCTACCTCCACTGAGCAGTTCTTC
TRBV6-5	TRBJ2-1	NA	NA	CASRGVRNINEQFF	TGTGCCAGCAGGGGAGTCCGCAATATCAATGAGCAGTTCTTC
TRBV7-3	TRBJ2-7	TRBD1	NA	CASSATGDEQYF	TGTGCCAGCAGCGCCACAGGGGACGAGCAGTACTTC
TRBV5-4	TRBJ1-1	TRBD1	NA	CASSRGQTNTEAFF	TGTGCCAGCAGCCGGGGACAGACGAACACTGAAGCTTTCTTT
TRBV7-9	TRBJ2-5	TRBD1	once	CASSLGDRGMGETQYF	TGTGCCAGCAGCTTGGGGGACAGGGGGATGGGAGAGACCCAGTACTTC
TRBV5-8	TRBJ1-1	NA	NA	CASSLEAGRLRNTEAFF	TGTGCCAGCAGCTTGGAGGCGGGTAGGCTCAGGAACACTGAAGCTTTCTTT
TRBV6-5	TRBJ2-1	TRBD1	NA	CASRPTGGLYNEQFF	TGTGCCAGCAGACCCACAGGGGGGCTCTACAATGAGCAGTTCTTC
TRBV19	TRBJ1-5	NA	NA	CASSPLQGYQPQHF	TGTGCCAGTAGTCCCCTACAGGGATATCAGCCCCAGCATTTT
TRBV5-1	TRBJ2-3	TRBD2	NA	CASSFGLEADTQYF	TGCGCCAGCAGCTTTGGACTAGAGGCAGATACGCAGTATTTT
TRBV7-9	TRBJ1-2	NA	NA	CASSSPAAGKDGYTF	TGTGCCAGCAGCTCCCCTGCGGCAGGGAAGGATGGCTACACCTTC
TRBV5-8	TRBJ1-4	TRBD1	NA	CASSLVAGGELNEKLFF	TGTGCCAGCAGCTTGGTGGCAGGGGGCGAGCTTAATGAAAAACTGTTTTTT
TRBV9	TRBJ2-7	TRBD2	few	CASSPLTSGPFTYEQYF	TGTGCCAGCAGCCCGCTAACTAGCGGCCCTTTTACCTACGAGCAGTACTTC
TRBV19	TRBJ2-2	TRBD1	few	CASSVTGTGVLFF	TGTGCCAGTAGTGTAACCGGGACAGGGGTGTTGTTTTTT
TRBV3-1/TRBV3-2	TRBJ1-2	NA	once	CASSQGEGNYGYTF	TGTGCCAGCAGCCAAGGGGAGGGTAACTATGGCTACACCTTC
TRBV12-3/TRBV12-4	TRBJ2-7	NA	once	CASSGYEQYF	TGTGCCAGCTCAGGTTACGAGCAGTACTTC
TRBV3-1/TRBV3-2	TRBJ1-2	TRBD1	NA	CASSQDTLTGGGGYTF	TGTGCCAGCAGCCAAGACACCCTAACAGGGGGCGGCGGCTACACCTTC
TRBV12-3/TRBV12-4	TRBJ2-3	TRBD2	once	CASSLHTSGRQYF	TGTGCCAGCAGTCTTCACACTAGCGGGAGGCAGTATTTT
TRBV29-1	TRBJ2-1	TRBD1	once	CSVTGTGGGDEQFF	TGCAGCGTTACCGGGACAGGGGGCGGAGATGAGCAGTTCTTC
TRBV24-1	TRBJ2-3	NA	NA	CATSETGGPDTQYF	TGTGCCACCAGTGAAACCGGGGGGCCAGATACGCAGTATTTT
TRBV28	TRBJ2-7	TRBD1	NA	CASSFRGPSSYEQYF	TGTGCCAGCAGTTTTAGGGGGCCAAGCTCCTACGAGCAGTACTTC
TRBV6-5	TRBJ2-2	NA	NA	CASSYAFTGELFF	TGTGCCAGCAGTTACGCGTTCACCGGGGAGCTGTTTTTT
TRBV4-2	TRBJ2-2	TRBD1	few	CASRSGQDNTGELFF	TGTGCCAGCAGGTCCGGACAGGACAACACCGGGGAGCTGTTTTTT
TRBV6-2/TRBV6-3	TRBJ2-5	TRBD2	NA	CASSSPPAGGRETQYF	TGTGCCAGCAGTTCGCCCCCAGCGGGGGGGCGCGAGACCCAGTACTTC
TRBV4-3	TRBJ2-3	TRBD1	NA	CASSPGTGGTDTQYF	TGCGCCAGCAGCCCAGGGACAGGGGGGACAGATACGCAGTATTTT
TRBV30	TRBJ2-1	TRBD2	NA	CAWSVGSGRALRDNEQFF	TGTGCCTGGAGTGTCGGTAGCGGGAGGGCTCTCAGGGACAATGAGCAGTTCTTC
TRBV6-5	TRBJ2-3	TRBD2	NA	CASSYASGGFTDTQYF	TGTGCCAGCAGTTACGCTAGCGGGGGATTTACAGATACGCAGTATTTT
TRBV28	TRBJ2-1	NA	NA	CASSLGPRASIFNEQFF	TGTGCCAGCAGTTTAGGACCGCGGGCTTCGATATTCAATGAGCAGTTCTTC